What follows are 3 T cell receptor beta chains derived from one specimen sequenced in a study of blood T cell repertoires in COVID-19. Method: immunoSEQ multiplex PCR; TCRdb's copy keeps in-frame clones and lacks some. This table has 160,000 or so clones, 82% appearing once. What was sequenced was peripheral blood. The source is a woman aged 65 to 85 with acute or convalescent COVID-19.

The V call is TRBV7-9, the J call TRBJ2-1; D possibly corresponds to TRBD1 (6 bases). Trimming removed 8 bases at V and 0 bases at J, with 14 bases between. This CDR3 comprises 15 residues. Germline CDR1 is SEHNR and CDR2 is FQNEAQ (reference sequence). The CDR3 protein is CASLLQGSSYNEQFF. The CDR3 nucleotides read TGTGCCAGCCTCCTCCAGGGGAGCTCCTACAATGAGCAGTTCTTC.

Here the CDR3 reads CASTRGNRDLQYF. Here the CDR3 DNA reads TGTGCCAGCACCAGGGGGAACCGGGACCTTCAGTACTTC. The V gene is TRBV5-5, the J gene TRBJ2-4; 7 positions agree with TRBD1. This CDR3 has 13 residues. Looked up from germline, CDR1 is SGHKS and CDR2 is YYEKEE (reference sequence). V was clipped by 6 bases and J by 11 bases; unmatched bases: 11.

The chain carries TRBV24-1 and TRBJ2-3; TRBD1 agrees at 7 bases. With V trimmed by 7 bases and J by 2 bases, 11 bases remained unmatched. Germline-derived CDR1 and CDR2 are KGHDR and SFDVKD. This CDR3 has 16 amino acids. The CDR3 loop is CATSMGQRLPTDTQYF. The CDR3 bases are TGTGCCACCAGCATGGGACAGAGATTGCCCACAGATACGCAGTATTTT.